These T cell receptor beta chains were read from a single sample in a study of control samples from healthy donors and cancer patients. Clones were sequenced by immunoSEQ multiplex PCR, and TCRdb holds only the in-frame ones, with some missing. The profile shows 110,000 or so clones, about 86% of them singletons. Sample: blood. All receptors come from a man aged 30 to 45 in good health. CDR3s include the opening cysteine and the closing phenylalanine or tryptophan. The D gene is left open where the match is weak. Not all rows give a size; the values are once, few, many and, for expanded clones, a class.

CDR3 protein: CSVAQGYMNTEAFF
CDR3 DNA: TGCAGCGTTGCACAGGGTTACATGAACACTGAAGCTTTCTTT
CDR3 length: 14
clone size: .
V gene: TRBV29-1
D gene: .
J gene: TRBJ1-1

CDR3 protein: CASSERWGNRESTEAFF
CDR3 DNA: TGTGCCAGCAGTGAACGGTGGGGGAACAGGGAAAGCACTGAAGCTTTCTTT
CDR3 length: 17
clone size: .
V gene: TRBV6-1
D gene: .
J gene: TRBJ1-1

CDR3 protein: CASSLDRDGYTF
CDR3 DNA: TGTGCCAGCAGCTTGGACAGGGATGGCTACACCTTC
CDR3 length: 12
clone size: .
V gene: TRBV5-5
D gene: .
J gene: TRBJ1-2

CDR3 protein: CAISEVGGQVTGELFF
CDR3 DNA: TGTGCCATCAGTGAGGTCGGAGGACAGGTCACCGGGGAGCTGTTTTTT
CDR3 length: 16
clone size: .
V gene: TRBV10-3
D gene: TRBD1
J gene: TRBJ2-2

CDR3 protein: CASSPGTDTQYF
CDR3 DNA: TGTGCCAGCAGTCCGGGCACAGATACGCAGTATTTT
CDR3 length: 12
clone size: .
V gene: TRBV2
D gene: .
J gene: TRBJ2-3

CDR3 protein: CATSTEMNTEAFF
CDR3 DNA: TGTGCCACCTCGACAGAAATGAACACTGAAGCTTTCTTT
CDR3 length: 13
clone size: .
V gene: TRBV19
D gene: .
J gene: TRBJ1-1

CDR3 protein: CASSETGNSPLHF
CDR3 DNA: TGTGCCAGCAGCGAGACAGGGAATTCACCCCTCCACTTT
CDR3 length: 13
clone size: .
V gene: TRBV3-1/TRBV3-2
D gene: TRBD1
J gene: TRBJ1-6

CDR3 protein: CASSSTGQTEAFF
CDR3 DNA: TGTGCCAGCAGCTCGACAGGGCAAACTGAAGCTTTCTTT
CDR3 length: 13
clone size: .
V gene: TRBV5-5
D gene: TRBD1
J gene: TRBJ1-1

CDR3 protein: CASRETGGGNTIYF
CDR3 DNA: TGTGCCAGCAGAGAGACAGGAGGTGGAAACACCATATATTTT
CDR3 length: 14
clone size: .
V gene: TRBV25-1
D gene: .
J gene: TRBJ1-3

CDR3 protein: CASNWGLAGPTDTQYF
CDR3 DNA: TGTGCCAGCAACTGGGGACTAGCGGGACCCACAGATACGCAGTATTTT
CDR3 length: 16
clone size: .
V gene: TRBV11-3
D gene: TRBD2
J gene: TRBJ2-3

CDR3 protein: CAWGSGPQRPEAFF
CDR3 DNA: TGTGCCTGGGGATCCGGCCCTCAAAGGCCTGAAGCTTTCTTT
CDR3 length: 14
clone size: once
V gene: TRBV30
D gene: .
J gene: TRBJ1-1

CDR3 protein: CASSILAGGPGEQFF
CDR3 DNA: TGTGCCAGCAGTATTCTAGCGGGGGGGCCGGGTGAGCAGTTCTTC
CDR3 length: 15
clone size: few
V gene: TRBV6-5
D gene: TRBD2
J gene: TRBJ2-1

CDR3 protein: CASSIGLADTQYF
CDR3 DNA: TGTGCCAGCAGTATTGGACTAGCAGATACGCAGTATTTT
CDR3 length: 13
clone size: few
V gene: TRBV6-2/TRBV6-3
D gene: TRBD2
J gene: TRBJ2-3

CDR3 protein: CASSSHSLNTGELFF
CDR3 DNA: TGTGCCAGCAGCTCACATAGCCTGAACACCGGGGAGCTGTTTTTT
CDR3 length: 15
clone size: once
V gene: TRBV11-2
D gene: .
J gene: TRBJ2-2

CDR3 protein: CASSLQVIAEAFF
CDR3 DNA: TGTGCCAGCAGCCTACAGGTAATCGCTGAAGCTTTCTTT
CDR3 length: 13
clone size: .
V gene: TRBV2
D gene: .
J gene: TRBJ1-1

CDR3 protein: CASSLSSRVTSYNEQFF
CDR3 DNA: TGCGCCAGCAGCTTGAGTTCGAGGGTAACGAGCTACAATGAGCAGTTCTTC
CDR3 length: 17
clone size: .
V gene: TRBV5-1
D gene: .
J gene: TRBJ2-1

CDR3 protein: CASSLQGRDNEQFF
CDR3 DNA: TGTGCCAGCAGCTTACAGGGGAGGGACAATGAGCAGTTCTTC
CDR3 length: 14
clone size: .
V gene: TRBV5-4
D gene: .
J gene: TRBJ2-1

CDR3 protein: CASSPRWGGGLNTEAFF
CDR3 DNA: TGCGCCAGCAGCCCCAGGTGGGGGGGCGGCTTGAACACTGAAGCTTTCTTT
CDR3 length: 17
clone size: .
V gene: TRBV5-1
D gene: .
J gene: TRBJ1-1

CDR3 protein: CASSIDQDRGSAFF
CDR3 DNA: TGTGCCAGCAGCATCGATCAGGATAGAGGTTCGGCTTTCTTT
CDR3 length: 14
clone size: once
V gene: TRBV11-2
D gene: .
J gene: TRBJ1-1

CDR3 protein: CASSYDKGQGISPLHF
CDR3 DNA: TGTGCCAGCAGTTACGATAAAGGACAGGGGATCTCACCCCTCCACTTT
CDR3 length: 16
clone size: once
V gene: TRBV6-6
D gene: TRBD1
J gene: TRBJ1-6

CDR3 protein: CASSSGNSGNTIYF
CDR3 DNA: TGCGCCAGCAGCTCAGGGAACTCTGGAAACACCATATATTTT
CDR3 length: 14
clone size: few
V gene: TRBV4-1
D gene: .
J gene: TRBJ1-3

CDR3 protein: CGVAGQVYGYTF
CDR3 DNA: TGTGGGGTGGCAGGGCAGGTCTATGGCTACACCTTC
CDR3 length: 12
clone size: once
V gene: TRBV30
D gene: .
J gene: TRBJ1-2

CDR3 protein: CAWGLAEETQYF
CDR3 DNA: TGTGCCTGGGGACTAGCGGAAGAGACCCAGTACTTC
CDR3 length: 12
clone size: .
V gene: TRBV30
D gene: TRBD2
J gene: TRBJ2-5

CDR3 protein: CASSLAERETQYF
CDR3 DNA: TGCGCCAGCAGCTTGGCAGAACGGGAGACCCAGTACTTC
CDR3 length: 13
clone size: .
V gene: TRBV5-1
D gene: .
J gene: TRBJ2-5

CDR3 protein: CASSVGGADTIYF
CDR3 DNA: TGTGCCAGTAGTGTGGGGGGCGCGGACACCATATATTTT
CDR3 length: 13
clone size: .
V gene: TRBV19
D gene: .
J gene: TRBJ1-3

CDR3 protein: CASSFTDRVYEQYF
CDR3 DNA: TGTGCCAGTAGTTTCACGGACAGGGTCTACGAGCAGTACTTC
CDR3 length: 14
clone size: .
V gene: TRBV19
D gene: TRBD1
J gene: TRBJ2-7

CDR3 protein: CASSSSRDRNYGYTF
CDR3 DNA: TGTGCCAGCAGTTCGTCCCGGGACAGGAACTATGGCTACACCTTC
CDR3 length: 15
clone size: few
V gene: TRBV27
D gene: TRBD1
J gene: TRBJ1-2

CDR3 protein: CASSLQRGGTGELFF
CDR3 DNA: TGTGCCAGCAGCTTACAGCGCGGGGGCACCGGGGAGCTGTTTTTT
CDR3 length: 15
clone size: .
V gene: TRBV7-3
D gene: TRBD2
J gene: TRBJ2-2

CDR3 protein: CASRGRLYNEQFF
CDR3 DNA: TGTGCCAGTAGGGGCAGGCTTTACAATGAGCAGTTCTTC
CDR3 length: 13
clone size: .
V gene: TRBV19
D gene: .
J gene: TRBJ2-1

CDR3 protein: CASSQDRKTQYF
CDR3 DNA: TGTGCCAGCAGCCAAGATAGAAAGACCCAGTACTTC
CDR3 length: 12
clone size: .
V gene: TRBV3-1/TRBV3-2
D gene: .
J gene: TRBJ2-5

CDR3 protein: CASSSGTGETGELFF
CDR3 DNA: TGTGCCAGCAGTTCAGGGACAGGGGAAACCGGGGAGCTGTTTTTT
CDR3 length: 15
clone size: .
V gene: TRBV6-5
D gene: TRBD1
J gene: TRBJ2-2

CDR3 protein: CASSQTGVTGNTIYF
CDR3 DNA: TGTGCCAGCAGCCAGACGGGGGTCACTGGAAACACCATATATTTT
CDR3 length: 15
clone size: .
V gene: TRBV13
D gene: .
J gene: TRBJ1-3

CDR3 protein: CASSVTGSAGNTIYF
CDR3 DNA: TGCGCCAGCAGCGTGACAGGGAGTGCGGGAAACACCATATATTTT
CDR3 length: 15
clone size: .
V gene: TRBV5-1
D gene: TRBD1
J gene: TRBJ1-3

CDR3 protein: CASSPGVGTEAFF
CDR3 DNA: TGTGCCAGCTCACCAGGGGTCGGCACTGAAGCTTTCTTT
CDR3 length: 13
clone size: .
V gene: TRBV18
D gene: .
J gene: TRBJ1-1

CDR3 protein: CASSQGGGHTDTQYF
CDR3 DNA: TGTGCCAGCAGCCAAGGCGGGGGCCACACAGATACGCAGTATTTT
CDR3 length: 15
clone size: .
V gene: TRBV14
D gene: .
J gene: TRBJ2-3

CDR3 protein: CATKGRVIGGYTF
CDR3 DNA: TGTGCCACCAAGGGACGGGTGATAGGTGGCTACACCTTC
CDR3 length: 13
clone size: .
V gene: TRBV10-3
D gene: .
J gene: TRBJ1-2

CDR3 protein: CASAALDEQFF
CDR3 DNA: TGTGCCAGCGCTGCGTTGGATGAGCAGTTCTTC
CDR3 length: 11
clone size: few
V gene: TRBV2
D gene: .
J gene: TRBJ2-1

CDR3 protein: CASSEVGQVDGYTF
CDR3 DNA: TGTGCCAGCAGTGAAGTGGGACAGGTTGATGGCTACACCTTC
CDR3 length: 14
clone size: .
V gene: TRBV6-1
D gene: TRBD1
J gene: TRBJ1-2

CDR3 protein: CASSRGGTDTQYF
CDR3 DNA: TGTGCCAGCAGTCGTGGCGGCACAGATACGCAGTATTTT
CDR3 length: 13
clone size: .
V gene: TRBV6-5
D gene: .
J gene: TRBJ2-3

CDR3 protein: CASSERLGGNTEAFF
CDR3 DNA: TGTGCCAGCAGTGAACGGCTGGGGGGAAACACTGAAGCTTTCTTT
CDR3 length: 15
clone size: .
V gene: TRBV2
D gene: .
J gene: TRBJ1-1

CDR3 protein: CASLRERELYEQYF
CDR3 DNA: TGTGCCAGCCTGAGGGAACGGGAGCTCTACGAGCAGTACTTC
CDR3 length: 14
clone size: .
V gene: TRBV2
D gene: .
J gene: TRBJ2-7

CDR3 protein: CASSLDLAGFYGYTF
CDR3 DNA: TGTGCCAGCAGCTTAGATCTGGCAGGTTTTTATGGCTACACCTTC
CDR3 length: 15
clone size: .
V gene: TRBV11-2
D gene: .
J gene: TRBJ1-2

CDR3 protein: CASSQTTGDQETQYF
CDR3 DNA: TGCGCCAGCAGCCAAACCACAGGGGACCAAGAGACCCAGTACTTC
CDR3 length: 15
clone size: .
V gene: TRBV5-1
D gene: TRBD1
J gene: TRBJ2-5

CDR3 protein: CASSSGRAPGTEAFF
CDR3 DNA: TGTGCCAGCAGCTCCGGGCGGGCGCCGGGGACTGAAGCTTTCTTT
CDR3 length: 15
clone size: few
V gene: TRBV11-2
D gene: .
J gene: TRBJ1-1

CDR3 protein: CASSAREIDTQYF
CDR3 DNA: TGCGCCAGCAGCGCCAGGGAAATAGATACGCAGTATTTT
CDR3 length: 13
clone size: .
V gene: TRBV5-1
D gene: .
J gene: TRBJ2-3

CDR3 protein: CASSIRGGAYEQYF
CDR3 DNA: TGTGCCAGTAGTATCAGGGGTGGAGCCTACGAGCAGTACTTC
CDR3 length: 14
clone size: .
V gene: TRBV19
D gene: .
J gene: TRBJ2-7

CDR3 protein: CSVGWGESGELFF
CDR3 DNA: TGCAGCGTCGGCTGGGGGGAGTCAGGGGAGCTGTTTTTT
CDR3 length: 13
clone size: .
V gene: TRBV29-1
D gene: .
J gene: TRBJ2-2

CDR3 protein: CASSPRWGELGTF
CDR3 DNA: TGTGCCAGCAGCCCCCGATGGGGGGAATTAGGTACCTTC
CDR3 length: 13
clone size: .
V gene: TRBV5-6
D gene: .
J gene: TRBJ1-2

CDR3 protein: CASSYQGSGQETQYF
CDR3 DNA: TGTGCCAGCAGTTACCAAGGTAGCGGCCAAGAGACCCAGTACTTC
CDR3 length: 15
clone size: .
V gene: TRBV6-6
D gene: .
J gene: TRBJ2-5

CDR3 protein: CASSQGGRLAKNIQYF
CDR3 DNA: TGTGCCAGCAGCCAAGGGGGGAGACTAGCCAAAAACATTCAGTACTTC
CDR3 length: 16
clone size: .
V gene: TRBV2
D gene: .
J gene: TRBJ2-4

CDR3 protein: CASSSSQGSGANVLTF
CDR3 DNA: TGCGCCAGCAGCTCCTCCCAGGGATCTGGGGCCAACGTCCTGACTTTC
CDR3 length: 16
clone size: .
V gene: TRBV5-1
D gene: .
J gene: TRBJ2-6

CDR3 protein: CASSLGSGPNTEAFF
CDR3 DNA: TGCGCCAGCAGCTTGGGGTCGGGACCCAACACTGAAGCTTTCTTT
CDR3 length: 15
clone size: medium-sized
V gene: TRBV5-1
D gene: .
J gene: TRBJ1-1